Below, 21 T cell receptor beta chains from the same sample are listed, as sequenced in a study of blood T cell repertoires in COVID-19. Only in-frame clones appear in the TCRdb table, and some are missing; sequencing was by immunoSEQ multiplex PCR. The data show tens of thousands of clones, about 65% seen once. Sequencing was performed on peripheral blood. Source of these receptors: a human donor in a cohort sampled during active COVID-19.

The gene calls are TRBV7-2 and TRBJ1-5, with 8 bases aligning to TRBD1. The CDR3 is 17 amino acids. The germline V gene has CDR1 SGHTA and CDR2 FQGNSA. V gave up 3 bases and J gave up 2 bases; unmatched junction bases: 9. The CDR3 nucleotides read TGTGCCAGCAGCTTTCAGGGGGCAGTTGCTGGCAATCAGCCCCAGCATTTT. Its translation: CASSFQGAVAGNQPQHF.

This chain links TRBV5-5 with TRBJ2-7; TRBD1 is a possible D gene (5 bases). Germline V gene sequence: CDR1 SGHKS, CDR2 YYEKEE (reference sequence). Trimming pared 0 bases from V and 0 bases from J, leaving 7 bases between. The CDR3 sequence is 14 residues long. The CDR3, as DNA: TGTGCCAGCAGCTTGGCACAGGACTCCTACGAGCAGTACTTC. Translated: CASSLAQDSYEQYF.

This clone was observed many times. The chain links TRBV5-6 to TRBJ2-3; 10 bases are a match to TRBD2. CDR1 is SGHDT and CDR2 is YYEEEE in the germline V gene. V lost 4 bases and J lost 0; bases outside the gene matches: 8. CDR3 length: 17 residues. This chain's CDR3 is CASSKRAGGTSTDTQYF. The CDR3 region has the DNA TGTGCCAGCAGCAAACGAGCGGGGGGGACTAGCACAGATACGCAGTATTTT.

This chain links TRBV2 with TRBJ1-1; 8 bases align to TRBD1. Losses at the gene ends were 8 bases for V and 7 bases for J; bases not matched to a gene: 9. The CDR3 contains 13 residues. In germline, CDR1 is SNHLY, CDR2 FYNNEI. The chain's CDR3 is CASWETGDYEAFF. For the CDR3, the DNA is TGTGCCAGCTGGGAGACAGGGGACTATGAAGCTTTCTTT. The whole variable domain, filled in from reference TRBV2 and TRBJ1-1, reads EPEVTQTPSHQVTQMGQEVILRCVPISNHLYFYWYRQILGQKVEFLVSFYNNEISEKSEIFDDQFSVERPDGSNFTLKIRSTKLEDSAMYFCASWETGDYEAFFGQGTRLTVV.

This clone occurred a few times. The CDR3, as DNA: TGTGCCAGCAGTTTATACGGGGACAGGGGATCGGCCGGGAACACCGGGGAGCTGTTTTTT. This codes for CASSLYGDRGSAGNTGELFF. The chain carries TRBV27 and TRBJ2-2; TRBD1 matches at 10 bases. V lost 1 base, J lost 1 base, and 12 bases stayed unmatched. CDR3 size: 20 residues. The germline CDR1 and CDR2 sequences are MNHEY and SMNVEV (reference sequence).

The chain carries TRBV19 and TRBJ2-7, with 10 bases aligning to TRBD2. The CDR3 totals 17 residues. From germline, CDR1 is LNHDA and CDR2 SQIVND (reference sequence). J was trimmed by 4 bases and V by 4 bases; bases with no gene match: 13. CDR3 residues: CASSNGGLAESKYEQYF. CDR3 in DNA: TGTGCCAGTAGTAACGGAGGACTAGCGGAGTCAAAGTACGAGCAGTACTTC.

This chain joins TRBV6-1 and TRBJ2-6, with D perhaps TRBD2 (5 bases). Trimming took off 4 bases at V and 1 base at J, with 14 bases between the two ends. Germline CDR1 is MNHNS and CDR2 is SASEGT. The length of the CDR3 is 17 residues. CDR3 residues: CASSVFGKESGANVLTF. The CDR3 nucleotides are TGTGCCAGCAGTGTATTCGGGAAGGAATCTGGGGCCAACGTCCTGACTTTC.

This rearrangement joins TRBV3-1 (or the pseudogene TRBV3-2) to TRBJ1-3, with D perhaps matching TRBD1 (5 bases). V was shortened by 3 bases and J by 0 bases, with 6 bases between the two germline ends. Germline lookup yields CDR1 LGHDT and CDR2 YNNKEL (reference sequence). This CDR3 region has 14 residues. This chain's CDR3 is CASSHRDSGNTIYF. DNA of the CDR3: TGTGCCAGCAGCCACAGGGACTCTGGAAACACCATATATTTT.

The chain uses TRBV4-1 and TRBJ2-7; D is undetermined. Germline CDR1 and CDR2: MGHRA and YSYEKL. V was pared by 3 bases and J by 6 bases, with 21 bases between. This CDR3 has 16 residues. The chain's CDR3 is CASSQNLLRSNSEQYF. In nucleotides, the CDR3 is TGCGCCAGCAGCCAGAATCTCCTACGATCGAACTCCGAGCAGTACTTC.

The CDR3 is CASSLGGLNTEAFF. CDR3 coding DNA: TGTGCCAGCAGCTTAGGAGGGCTGAACACTGAAGCTTTCTTT. V is TRBV11-2 and J is TRBJ1-1, with D unresolved. V was shortened by 1 base and J by 0 bases, with 6 bases between the two germline ends. This CDR3 has 14 residues. Germline values: CDR1 SGHAT, CDR2 FQNNGV. Together with reference TRBV11-2 and TRBJ1-1, the CDR3 gives the full variable domain: EAGVAQSPRYKIIEKRQSVAFWCNPISGHATLYWYQQILGQGPKLLIQFQNNGVVDDSQLPKDRFSAERLKGVDSTLKIQPAKLEDSAVYLCASSLGGLNTEAFFGQGTRLTVV.

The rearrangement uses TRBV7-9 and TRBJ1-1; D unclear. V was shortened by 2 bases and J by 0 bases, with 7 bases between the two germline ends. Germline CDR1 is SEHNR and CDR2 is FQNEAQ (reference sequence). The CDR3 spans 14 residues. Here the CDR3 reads CASSLTQLNTEAFF. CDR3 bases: TGTGCCAGCAGCTTAACGCAGTTGAACACTGAAGCTTTCTTT.

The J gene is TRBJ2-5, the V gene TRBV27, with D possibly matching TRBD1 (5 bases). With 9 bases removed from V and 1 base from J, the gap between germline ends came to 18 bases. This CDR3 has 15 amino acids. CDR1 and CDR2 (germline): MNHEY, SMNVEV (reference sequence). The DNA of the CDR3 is TGTGCCAGTACAGGTTTTGTTGGAAGCCAAGAGACCCAGTACTTC. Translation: CASTGFVGSQETQYF.

CDR3 residues: CASSGTSGGANEQFF. CDR3 sequence (DNA): TGTGCCAGCAGTGGGACTAGCGGGGGGGCCAATGAGCAGTTCTTC. J is TRBJ2-1 and V is TRBV2; 15 bases are a match to TRBD2. The germline V gene has CDR1 SNHLY and CDR2 FYNNEI. CDR3 size: 15 residues. After removal of 4 bases from V and 6 bases from J, the junction contained 1 base not matched to a gene. Complete variable domain (other parts from reference TRBV2 and TRBJ2-1): EPEVTQTPSHQVTQMGQEVILRCVPISNHLYFYWYRQILGQKVEFLVSFYNNEISEKSEIFDDQFSVERPDGSNFTLKIRSTKLEDSAMYFCASSGTSGGANEQFFGPGTRLTVL.

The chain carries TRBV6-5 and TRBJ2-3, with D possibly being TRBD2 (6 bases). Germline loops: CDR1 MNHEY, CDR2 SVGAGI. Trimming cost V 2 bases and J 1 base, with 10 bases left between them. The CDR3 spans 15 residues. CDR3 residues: CASSYGGWGTDTQYF. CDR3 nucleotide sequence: TGTGCCAGCAGTTACGGGGGGTGGGGCACAGATACGCAGTATTTT.

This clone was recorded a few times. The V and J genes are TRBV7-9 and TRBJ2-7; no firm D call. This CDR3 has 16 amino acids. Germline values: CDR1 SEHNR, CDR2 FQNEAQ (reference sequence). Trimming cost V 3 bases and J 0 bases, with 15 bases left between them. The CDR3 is CASSFRSKLNSYEQYF. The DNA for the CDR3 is TGTGCCAGCAGCTTCAGGTCCAAGCTGAACTCCTACGAGCAGTACTTC.

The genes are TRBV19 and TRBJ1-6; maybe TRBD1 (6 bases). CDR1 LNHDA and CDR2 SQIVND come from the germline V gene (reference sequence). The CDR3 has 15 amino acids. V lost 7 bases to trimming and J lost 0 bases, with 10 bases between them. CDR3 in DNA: TGTGCCAGTAAGGGGGGGAGCTCCTATAATTCACCCCTCCACTTT. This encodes CASKGGSSYNSPLHF.

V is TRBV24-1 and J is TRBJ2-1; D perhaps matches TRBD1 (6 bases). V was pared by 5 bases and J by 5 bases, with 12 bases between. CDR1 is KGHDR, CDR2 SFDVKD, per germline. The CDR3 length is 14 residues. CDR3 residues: CATSGLDRDNEQFF. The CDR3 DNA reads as TGTGCCACCAGTGGACTGGACAGAGACAATGAGCAGTTCTTC.

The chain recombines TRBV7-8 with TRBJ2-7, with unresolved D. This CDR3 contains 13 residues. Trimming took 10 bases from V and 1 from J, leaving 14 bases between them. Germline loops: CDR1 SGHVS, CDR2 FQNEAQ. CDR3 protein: CATRPRWSYEQYF. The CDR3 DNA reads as TGTGCCACCAGACCCCGGTGGTCCTACGAGCAGTACTTC. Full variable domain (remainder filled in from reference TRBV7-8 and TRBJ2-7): GAGVSQSPRYKVAKRGQDVALRCDPISGHVSLFWYQQALGQGPEFLTYFQNEAQLDKSGLPSDRFFAERPEGSVSTLKIQRTQQEDSAVYLCATRPRWSYEQYFGPGTRLTVT.

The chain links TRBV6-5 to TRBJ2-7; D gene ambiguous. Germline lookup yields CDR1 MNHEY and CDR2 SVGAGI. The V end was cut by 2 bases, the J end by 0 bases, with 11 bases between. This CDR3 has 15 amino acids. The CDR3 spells CASSYAADFSYEQYF. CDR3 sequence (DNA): TGTGCCAGCAGTTACGCGGCAGACTTCTCCTACGAGCAGTACTTC.

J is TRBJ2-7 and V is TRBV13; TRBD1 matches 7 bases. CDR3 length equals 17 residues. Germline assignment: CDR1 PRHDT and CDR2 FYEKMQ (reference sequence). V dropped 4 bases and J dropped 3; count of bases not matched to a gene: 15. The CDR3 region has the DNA TGTGCCAGCAGCTCGCGATCCCCAGGGACAGTCCTCTACGAGCAGTACTTC. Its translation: CASSSRSPGTVLYEQYF.

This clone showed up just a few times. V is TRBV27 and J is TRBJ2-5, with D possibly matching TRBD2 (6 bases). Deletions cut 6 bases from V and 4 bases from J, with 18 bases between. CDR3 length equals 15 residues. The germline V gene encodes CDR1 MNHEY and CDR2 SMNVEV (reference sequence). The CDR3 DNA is TGTGCCAGCAGGAGCCGGGACTCCCTCCCAGAGACCCAGTACTTC. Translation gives CASRSRDSLPETQYF.